This T cell receptor (beta chain) originates from a study of a mutant IDH1 vaccine in newly diagnosed glioma. CDR1 and CDR2 (germline): SGHTA, FQGNSA. V trimming: 5 bases; J trimming: 4 bases; junction bases outside the gene matches: 10. There are 15 residues in the CDR3. TCRdb keeps only in-frame clones here, not all; method: immunoSEQ multiplex PCR. The sample includes roughly 56,000 clones, less than 80% of them seen just once. As regards this clone: Its antigen is currently unknown.

The time point: week 47, end of study. The investigators gave 300 ug of mutant IDH1 20-mer peptide in each vaccine dose, together with topical imiquimod. Each patient was administered eight vaccinations, scheduled in weeks 1, 3, 5, 7, 11, 15, 19 and 23. The sequencing here drew on PBMCs, taken from a glioma patient whose treatment included an IDH1 peptide vaccine. The chain carries TRBV7-2 and TRBJ1-2, with TRBD1 matching over 7 bases. This receptor was taken from a man aged 50-60 years with glioma. CDR3 protein: CASSLEGRGFYGYTF. CDR3 bases: TGTGCCAGCAGCCTAGAAGGCAGGGGGTTCTATGGCTACACCTTC.